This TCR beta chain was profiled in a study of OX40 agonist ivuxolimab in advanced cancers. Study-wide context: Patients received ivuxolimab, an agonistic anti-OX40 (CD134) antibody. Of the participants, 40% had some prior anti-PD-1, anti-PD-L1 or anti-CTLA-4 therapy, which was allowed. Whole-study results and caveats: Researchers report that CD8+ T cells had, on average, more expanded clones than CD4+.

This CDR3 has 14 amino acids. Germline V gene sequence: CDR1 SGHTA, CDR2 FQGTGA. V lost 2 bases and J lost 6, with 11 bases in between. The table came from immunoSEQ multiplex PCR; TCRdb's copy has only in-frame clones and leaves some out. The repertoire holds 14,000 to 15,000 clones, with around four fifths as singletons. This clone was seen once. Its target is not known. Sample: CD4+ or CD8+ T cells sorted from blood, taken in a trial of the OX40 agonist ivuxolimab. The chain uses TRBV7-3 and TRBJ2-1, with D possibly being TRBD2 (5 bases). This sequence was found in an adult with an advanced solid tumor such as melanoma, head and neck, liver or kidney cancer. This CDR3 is CASSLQRLSNEQFF. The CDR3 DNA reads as TGTGCCAGCAGCTTACAGCGGTTAAGCAATGAGCAGTTCTTC.